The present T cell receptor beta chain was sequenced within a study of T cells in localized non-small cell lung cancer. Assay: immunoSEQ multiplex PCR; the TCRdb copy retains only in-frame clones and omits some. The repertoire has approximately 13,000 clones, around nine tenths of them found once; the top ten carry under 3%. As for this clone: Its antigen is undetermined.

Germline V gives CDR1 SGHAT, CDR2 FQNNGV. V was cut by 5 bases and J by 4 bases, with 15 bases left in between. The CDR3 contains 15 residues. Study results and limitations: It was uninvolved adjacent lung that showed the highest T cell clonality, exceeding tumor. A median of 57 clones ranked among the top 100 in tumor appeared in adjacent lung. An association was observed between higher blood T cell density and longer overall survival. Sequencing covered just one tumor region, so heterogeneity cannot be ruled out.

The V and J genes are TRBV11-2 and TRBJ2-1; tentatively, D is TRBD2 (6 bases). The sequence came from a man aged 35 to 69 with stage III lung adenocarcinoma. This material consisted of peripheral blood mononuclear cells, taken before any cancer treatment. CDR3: CASSPGRNLYNEQFF. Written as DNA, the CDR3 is TGTGCCAGCAGCCCGGGGAGGAACCTTTACAATGAGCAGTTCTTC. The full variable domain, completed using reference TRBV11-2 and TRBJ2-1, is EAGVAQSPRYKIIEKRQSVAFWCNPISGHATLYWYQQILGQGPKLLIQFQNNGVVDDSQLPKDRFSAERLKGVDSTLKIQPAKLEDSAVYLCASSPGRNLYNEQFFGPGTRLTVL.